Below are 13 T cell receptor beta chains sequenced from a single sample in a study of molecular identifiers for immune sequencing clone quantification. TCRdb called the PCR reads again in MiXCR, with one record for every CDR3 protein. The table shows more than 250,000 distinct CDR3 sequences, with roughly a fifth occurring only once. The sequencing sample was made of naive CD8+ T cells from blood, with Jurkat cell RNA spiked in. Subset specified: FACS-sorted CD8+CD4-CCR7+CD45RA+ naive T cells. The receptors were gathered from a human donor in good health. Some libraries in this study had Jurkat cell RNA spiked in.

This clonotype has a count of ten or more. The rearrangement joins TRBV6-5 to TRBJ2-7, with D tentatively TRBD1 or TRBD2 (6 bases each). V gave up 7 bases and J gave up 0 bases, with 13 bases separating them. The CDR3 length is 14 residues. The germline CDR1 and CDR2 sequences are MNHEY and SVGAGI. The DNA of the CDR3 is TGTGCCAGCACTTATAGGGGGGACTCCTACGAGCAGTACTTC. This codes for CASTYRGDSYEQYF.

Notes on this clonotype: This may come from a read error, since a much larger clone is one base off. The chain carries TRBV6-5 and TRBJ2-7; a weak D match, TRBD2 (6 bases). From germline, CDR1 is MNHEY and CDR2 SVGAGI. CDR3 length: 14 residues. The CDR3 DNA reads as TGTGCCGGCAGGCCACTAGCTAGCTCCTACGAGCAGTACTTC. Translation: CAGRPLASSYEQYF.

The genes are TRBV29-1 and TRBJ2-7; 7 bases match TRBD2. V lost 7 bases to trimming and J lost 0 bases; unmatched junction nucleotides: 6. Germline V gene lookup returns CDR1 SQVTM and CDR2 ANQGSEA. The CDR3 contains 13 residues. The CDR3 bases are TGCAGCGCCTCCGGGGGGTACTCCTACGAGCAGTACTTC. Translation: CSASGGYSYEQYF.

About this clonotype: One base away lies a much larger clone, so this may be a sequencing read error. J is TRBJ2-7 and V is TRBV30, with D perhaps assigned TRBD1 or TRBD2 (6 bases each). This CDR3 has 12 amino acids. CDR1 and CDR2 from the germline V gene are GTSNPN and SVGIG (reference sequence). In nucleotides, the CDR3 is TGTGCCTGGAGTGTGGGGGGCTCCGAGCAGCACTTC. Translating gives CAWSVGGSEQHF.

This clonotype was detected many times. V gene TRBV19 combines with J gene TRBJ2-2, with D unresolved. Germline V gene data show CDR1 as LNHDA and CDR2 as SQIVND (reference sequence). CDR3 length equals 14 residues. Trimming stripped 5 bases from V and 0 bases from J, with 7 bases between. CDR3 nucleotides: TGTGCCAGTAGTCCGGCAGCGAACACCGGGGAGCTGTTTTTT. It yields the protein CASSPAANTGELFF.

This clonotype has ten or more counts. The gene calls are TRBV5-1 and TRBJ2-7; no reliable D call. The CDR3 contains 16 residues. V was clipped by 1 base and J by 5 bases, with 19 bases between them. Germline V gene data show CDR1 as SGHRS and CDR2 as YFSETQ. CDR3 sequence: CASSLLGPTALDEQYF. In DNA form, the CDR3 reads TGCGCCAGCAGCTTGCTAGGACCGACCGCTCTGGACGAGCAGTACTTC.

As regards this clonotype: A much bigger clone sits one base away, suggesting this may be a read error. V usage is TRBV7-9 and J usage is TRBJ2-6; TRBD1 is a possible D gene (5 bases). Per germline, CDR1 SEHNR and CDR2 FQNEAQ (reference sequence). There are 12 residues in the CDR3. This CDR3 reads CASSPGAPVPTF. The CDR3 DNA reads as TGTGCCAGCAGCCCTGGGGCCCCCGTCCCGACTTTC.

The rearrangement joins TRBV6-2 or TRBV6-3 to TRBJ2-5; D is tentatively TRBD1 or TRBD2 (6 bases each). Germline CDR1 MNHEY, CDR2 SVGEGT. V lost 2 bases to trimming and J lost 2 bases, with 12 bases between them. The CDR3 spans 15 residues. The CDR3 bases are TGTGCCAGCAGTTACGGGGGCGGAGGGCAAGAGACCCAGTACTTC. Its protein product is CASSYGGGGQETQYF.

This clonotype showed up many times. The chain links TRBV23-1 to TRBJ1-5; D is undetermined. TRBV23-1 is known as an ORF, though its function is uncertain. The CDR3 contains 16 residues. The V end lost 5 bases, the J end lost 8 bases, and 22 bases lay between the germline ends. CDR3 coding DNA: TGCGCCAGCAGTATGTCGGCAGGAAGACCCTCGGAGCCCCAGCATTTT. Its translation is CASSMSAGRPSEPQHF.

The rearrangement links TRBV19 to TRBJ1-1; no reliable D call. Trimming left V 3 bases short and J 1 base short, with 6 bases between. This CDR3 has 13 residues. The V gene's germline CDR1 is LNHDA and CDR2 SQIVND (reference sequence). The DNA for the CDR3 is TGTGCCAGTAGTATTTCTTGGAACACTGAAGCTTTCTTT. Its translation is CASSISWNTEAFF. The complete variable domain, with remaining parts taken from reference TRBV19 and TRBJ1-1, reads DGGITQSPKYLFRKEGQNVTLSCEQNLNHDAMYWYRQDPGQGLRLIYYSQIVNDFQKGDIAEGYSVSREKKESFPLTVTSAQKNPTAFYLCASSISWNTEAFFGQGTRLTVV.

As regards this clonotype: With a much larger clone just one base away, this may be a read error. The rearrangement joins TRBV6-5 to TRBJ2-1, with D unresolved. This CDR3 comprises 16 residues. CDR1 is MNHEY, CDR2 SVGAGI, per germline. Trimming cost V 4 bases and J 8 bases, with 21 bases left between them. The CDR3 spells CASSSLDHNPPDEQFF. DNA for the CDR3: TGTGCCAGCAGTTCTTTAGACCATAACCCACCCGATGAGCAGTTCTTC.

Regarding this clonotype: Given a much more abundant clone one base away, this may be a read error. CDR3: CATSSAQYGEQFF. The DNA for the CDR3 is TGTGCCACCAGCAGCGCACAGTACGGTGAGCAGTTCTTC. The V and J genes are TRBV15 and TRBJ2-1; no reliable D call. Germline CDR1 and CDR2: LNHNV and YYDKDF (reference sequence). Trimming removed 3 bases at V and 9 bases at J, with 12 bases between. The CDR3 totals 13 residues.

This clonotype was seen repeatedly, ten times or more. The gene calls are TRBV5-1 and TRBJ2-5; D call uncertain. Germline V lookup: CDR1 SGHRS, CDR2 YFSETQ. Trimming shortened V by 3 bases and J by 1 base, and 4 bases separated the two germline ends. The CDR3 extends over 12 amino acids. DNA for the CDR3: TGCGCCAGCAGCTCGTTCCAAGAGACCCAGTACTTC. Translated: CASSSFQETQYF.